The 29 T cell receptor beta chains listed next were all sequenced from one sample in a study of monozygotic twins with inflammatory bowel disease. TCRdb reprocessed the 5' RACE reads and keeps a single row for each CDR3 protein, giving no DNA. The sample features around 380,000 distinct CDR3 sequences, with 2% to 3% in its top ten. The sequencing input was blood. Receptor source: a human donor with ulcerative colitis or Crohn's disease, or a healthy co-twin of an affected twin (not recorded which).

The chain joins TRBV4-3 to TRBJ2-3; TCRdb designates TRBD1, a call that cannot be tested without DNA. Germline V lookup: CDR1 LGHNA, CDR2 YSLEER. This CDR3 spans 16 amino acids. CDR3 amino acids: CASSQDRARETDTQYF.

The chain joins TRBV12-3 or TRBV12-4 to TRBJ1-6; TCRdb returns TRBD1, unconfirmable since there is no DNA. This CDR3 comprises 14 residues. Here the CDR3 reads CASSLGGLGSPLHF.

The gene calls are TRBV7-9 and TRBJ2-1; TCRdb names TRBD2, which stays unverified in the absence of DNA. From germline, CDR1 is SEHNR and CDR2 FQNEAQ (reference sequence). CDR3 length: 15 residues. CDR3 amino acids: CASSLRTSRRYEQFF.

J is TRBJ1-1 and V is TRBV5-4. The germline V gene has CDR1 SGHNT and CDR2 YYREEE (reference sequence). The CDR3 loop spans 15 amino acids. The CDR3 is CASSLGGLMNTEAFF.

CDR3 region: CASRHPRASGSIGELFF. The rearrangement uses TRBV28 and TRBJ2-2; no DNA is available, so the TRBD2 call from TCRdb remains unchecked. The germline V gene encodes CDR1 MDHEN and CDR2 SYDVKM. The CDR3 covers 17 residues.

V and J are TRBV2 and TRBJ1-2. The CDR3 covers 12 residues. Germline lookup yields CDR1 SNHLY and CDR2 FYNNEI. CDR3 protein: CASSAYNYGYTF.

The chain recombines TRBV7-9 with TRBJ2-3; as DNA is missing, the TRBD2 call by TCRdb cannot be tested. Germline V lookup: CDR1 SEHNR, CDR2 FQNEAQ (reference sequence). The CDR3 has 12 residues. The CDR3 is CASSSGLNTQYF.

The CDR3 reads CATSDLNGDEQFF. V and J are TRBV24-1 and TRBJ2-1. The germline CDR1 and CDR2 sequences are KGHDR and SFDVKD. The CDR3 has 13 residues.

V usage is TRBV5-4 and J usage is TRBJ1-6. From germline, CDR1 is SGHNT and CDR2 YYREEE (reference sequence). CDR3 length: 13 amino acids. The CDR3 loop reads CASREGNNSPLHF.

This chain links TRBV28 with TRBJ2-7; TCRdb's D call of TRBD2 is untestable without DNA. Germline V gene lookup returns CDR1 MDHEN and CDR2 SYDVKM. The CDR3 has 13 residues. This chain's CDR3 is CASSSSGRSEQYF.

This chain joins TRBV6-2 or TRBV6-3 and TRBJ2-2. The length of the CDR3 is 13 residues. CDR1 is MNHEY and CDR2 is SVGEGT in the germline V gene. The CDR3 reads CASSSSRAGELFF.

The chain uses TRBV5-1 and TRBJ1-1; the TCRdb call, TRBD1, lacks DNA for checking. The CDR3 runs to 14 residues. The germline gives CDR1 SGHRS, CDR2 YFSETQ. CDR3 residues: CASSQWTGDTEAFF. Together with reference TRBV5-1 and TRBJ1-1, the CDR3 gives the full variable domain: KAGVTQTPRYLIKTRGQQVTLSCSPISGHRSVSWYQQTPGQGLQFLFEYFSETQRNKGNFPGRFSGRQFSNSRSEMNVSTLELGDSALYLCASSQWTGDTEAFFGQGTRLTVV.

The chain has TRBV9 and TRBJ2-1; with no DNA, the TCRdb D assignment of TRBD2 cannot be verified. CDR3 length equals 16 residues. Germline CDR1 is SGDLS and CDR2 is YYNGEE. CDR3 residues: CASSVAGGRRADEQFF.

The chain carries TRBV30 and TRBJ2-1; TCRdb's D call, TRBD2, is unchecked because there is no DNA. CDR3 length: 14 amino acids. CDR1 GTSNPN and CDR2 SVGIG come from the germline V gene (reference sequence). Here the CDR3 reads CAWSGQGGNNEQFF.

The rearrangement joins TRBV7-2 to TRBJ2-5; the D call of TRBD1 rests on TCRdb alone, since no DNA is present to check it. Germline V gene sequence: CDR1 SGHTA, CDR2 FQGNSA. The CDR3 is made up of 14 amino acids. CDR3: CASSQGTGEETQYF.

The chain carries TRBV18 and TRBJ2-5; lacking DNA, the TRBD1 call made by TCRdb goes unchecked. Germline V gene sequence: CDR1 KGHSH, CDR2 LQKENI. The CDR3 runs to 14 residues. The CDR3 is CASSPPGRAETQYF.

The CDR3 loop reads CSARPPAGENTEAFF. The chain uses TRBV20-1 and TRBJ1-1; TCRdb calls TRBD1, which cannot be checked without DNA. Germline V lookup: CDR1 DFQATT, CDR2 SNEGSKA (reference sequence). This CDR3 is 15 amino acids long.

The chain links TRBV10-3 to TRBJ2-2. Germline lookup yields CDR1 ENHRY and CDR2 SYGVKD. This CDR3 is 13 amino acids long. The CDR3 reads CAISLFSIGELFF.

This chain links TRBV7-9 with TRBJ2-5; TCRdb reports TRBD1, a call that lacks DNA to check it against. CDR1 and CDR2 from the germline V gene are SEHNR and FQNEAQ (reference sequence). CDR3 length: 14 residues. This chain's CDR3 is CASSPRVYQETQYF.

The chain combines TRBV7-3 with TRBJ2-1; without DNA, the TCRdb call of TRBD2 cannot be checked. The CDR3 is made up of 14 amino acids. The germline CDR1 and CDR2 sequences are SGHTA and FQGTGA. The CDR3 region is CASSSWGLANVQFF.

This chain joins TRBV5-1 and TRBJ2-3. Germline V gene lookup returns CDR1 SGHRS and CDR2 YFSETQ. This CDR3 has 15 residues. This chain's CDR3 is CASSPTDGYTDTQYF. The whole variable domain, filled in from reference TRBV5-1 and TRBJ2-3, reads KAGVTQTPRYLIKTRGQQVTLSCSPISGHRSVSWYQQTPGQGLQFLFEYFSETQRNKGNFPGRFSGRQFSNSRSEMNVSTLELGDSALYLCASSPTDGYTDTQYFGPGTRLTVL.

The CDR3: CASSPQGYGNEQFF. This sequence joins TRBV28 and TRBJ2-1; as DNA is missing, the TRBD1 call by TCRdb cannot be tested. The germline V gene encodes CDR1 MDHEN and CDR2 SYDVKM. The CDR3 covers 14 residues.

The genes are TRBV6-1 and TRBJ2-1; lacking DNA, the TRBD2 call made by TCRdb goes unchecked. Germline V lookup: CDR1 MNHNS, CDR2 SASEGT. This CDR3 is built from 16 residues. The CDR3 loop is CASSLTGTSGNNEQFF.

The chain joins TRBV12-3 or TRBV12-4 to TRBJ2-1; checking the TCRdb D call of TRBD2 is not possible without DNA. The CDR3 is made up of 17 amino acids. CDR3 residues: CASRTTSGLSSYNEQFF.

The CDR3 reads CATSDPGTALGETQYF. The rearrangement links TRBV24-1 to TRBJ2-5; the D call of TRBD1 rests on TCRdb alone, since no DNA is present to check it. The CDR3 length is 16 residues. Germline loops: CDR1 KGHDR, CDR2 SFDVKD.

The CDR3 sequence is CASSPPGPNTGELFF. This chain connects TRBV3-1 to TRBJ2-2. Germline assignment: CDR1 LGHDT and CDR2 YNNKEL (reference sequence). There are 15 residues in the CDR3. Full variable domain (remainder filled in from reference TRBV3-1 and TRBJ2-2): DTAVSQTPKYLVTQMGNDKSIKCEQNLGHDTMYWYKQDSKKFLKIMFSYNNKELIINETVPNRFSPKSPDKAHLNLHINSLELGDSAVYFCASSPPGPNTGELFFGEGSRLTVL.

The chain has TRBV7-2 and TRBJ2-5; TCRdb selects TRBD2, and the lack of DNA leaves this call unchecked. Per the germline V gene, CDR1 is SGHTA and CDR2 is FQGNSA. The CDR3 is made up of 14 amino acids. CDR3 residues: CASSPSRTQETQYF.

The gene calls are TRBV5-1 and TRBJ1-1. Germline V gene lookup returns CDR1 SGHRS and CDR2 YFSETQ. The CDR3 is 15 residues long. CDR3 amino acids: CASSLDRWENTEAFF.

J is TRBJ1-3 and V is TRBV12-3 or TRBV12-4; TCRdb names TRBD1, which stays unverified in the absence of DNA. This CDR3 region has 15 residues. The CDR3 loop reads CASRETGTSGNTIYF.